These 15 T cell receptor delta chains were all obtained from the same sample, sequenced in a study of γδ T cells in repeated Plasmodium falciparum infection. Bulk repertoires came from Vgamma9/Vdelta2+ or Vdelta2-negative gammadelta T cells flow-sorted from PBMC. TCRdb fed the multiplex PCR reads to CATT. The data hold approximately 50,000 delta-chain clones, with roughly 1.9% observed a single time. Sequencing was done on a sample of gamma-delta T cells from blood. These receptors all come from a pool of human donors (malaria-infected and uninfected, not separated).

This clone turned up a few times. A far more abundant clone sits one base away, making this likely a read error. The same CDR3 is also encoded by other DNA sequences in this sample. The V gene is TRDV1, but the J gene lacks a call. This CDR3 is 14 amino acids long. Germline CDR1 reads TSWWSYY; CDR2 reads QGS. CDR3 in amino acids: CALGSALYTDKLIF. CDR3 in DNA: TGTGCTCTTGGTTCGGCCTTATACACCGATAAACTCATCTTC.

Comment on this clone: TCRdb attributes to this sequence the protein of a much larger clone, which differs from the DNA translation at residue 15; a read error is likely, and the protein displayed is translated from the DNA. The chain uses TRDV1 and TRDJ2; D possibly matches TRDD2 or TRDD3 (5 bases each). CDR1 is TSWWSYY and CDR2 is QGS in the germline V gene. The CDR3 runs to 20 residues. The chain's CDR3 is CALGELFTYRDCKKAAQLFF. For the CDR3, the DNA is TGCGCTCTTGGGGAACTCTTTACCTACCGGGACTGTAAGAAAGCAGCACAACTCTTCTTT.

Only a few counts were recorded for this clone. This sequence is one base from a far larger clone and is likely a read error. This sample also contains other DNA sequences that code for the same CDR3. The V gene is TRDV1, the J gene TRDJ1; 12 nucleotides agree with TRDD3. V lost 6 bases and J lost 1; bases outside the gene matches: 24. Germline assignment: CDR1 TSWWSYY and CDR2 QGS. This CDR3 is 22 amino acids long. CDR3 sequence: CALGPLPQEHDWGILATDKLIF. Written as DNA, the CDR3 is TGTGCTCTTGGTCCACTTCCTCAGGAACATGACTGGGGGATACTGGCCACCGATAAACTCATCTTT.

As for this clone: The TCRdb record carries a much larger clone's protein, which differs from this DNA's translation at residue 22; a read error is the likely cause, and the protein listed here is the DNA translation. The V gene corresponds to TRDV3; no J gene was called; the D call TRDD3 from the table was never checked on the DNA. This CDR3 is built from 24 residues. The germline CDR1 and CDR2 sequences are TVYSNPD and GDNSRS (reference sequence). CDR3 protein: CALIGSLPLLPLGDTLEFPDKPIF. The DNA for the CDR3 is TGTGCCTTAATAGGAAGCCTTCCCCTTCTCCCCCTGGGGGATACGCTGGAGTTCCCCGATAAACCCATCTTT.

This clone has just a few counts. The amino acid sequence in TCRdb belongs to a much larger clone and departs from this DNA's translation at residue 6, likely a sequencing read error; the sequence shown is translated from the DNA. As DNA, the CDR3 is TGTGCTTTCCGAGATCTTAGAGATTCCCCGCGAGCCTGGGGGTTCTTCTTCACCGATAAACTCATCTTT. Translating gives CAFRDLRDSPRAWGFFFTDKLIF. The chain combines TRDV3 with TRDJ1; 7 bases map to TRDD3. TCRdb leaves out the J gene; it was filled in here by matching the DNA to germline. This CDR3 has 23 residues. Germline CDR1 reads TVYSNPD; CDR2 reads GDNSRS (reference sequence).

This chain links TRDV3 with TRDJ1; 9 bases map to TRDD3. The J gene is not listed in TCRdb, so it was assigned here from a DNA match to germline. From germline, CDR1 is TVYSNPD and CDR2 GDNSRS (reference sequence). Trimming removed 2 bases from V and 2 bases from J; junction bases left unmatched: 27. There are 21 residues in the CDR3. This CDR3 reads CAFGSSPVRTWGIIRTDKLIF. The CDR3 DNA reads as TGTGCCTTTGGATCTTCCCCCGTCCGTACTTGGGGGATAATAAGGACCGATAAACTCATCTTT.

This clone was found a few times. A far larger clone is off by one base, so a read error is likely. Additional DNA sequences in this sample encode the identical CDR3. No J gene was named, though the V gene is TRDV1; whether TRDD3, the table's D call, matches the DNA was not checked. Germline V gene sequence: CDR1 TSWWSYY, CDR2 QGS. The CDR3 has 15 amino acids. The CDR3 region is CALGDPYFPKGTLIF. The CDR3 DNA reads as TGTGCTCTTGGGGATCCCTATTTTCCTAAGGGAACGCTCATCTTT.

Of note for this clone: TCRdb pairs this DNA with a much larger clone's protein that differs at residue 18, likely a read error; the protein shown was translated from the DNA. The gene calls are TRDV1 and TRDJ2, with D possibly being TRDD3 (6 bases). TCRdb lists no J gene, so it was determined here by aligning the DNA to germline. The CDR3 consists of 21 residues. Germline V gene lookup returns CDR1 TSWWSYY and CDR2 QGS. CDR3: CALTLFSQLWGFANLTARLFF. CDR3 coding DNA: TGTGCTCTCACCCTATTTTCCCAACTCTGGGGATTTGCAAATTTGACAGCACGACTCTTCTTT.

In its sample, this clone was seen many times. A read error likely explains why the TCRdb protein, taken from a much larger clone, differs from this DNA's translation at residue 13; the protein shown is translated from the DNA. This chain joins TRDV3 and TRDJ1; the D gene is possibly TRDD2 (5 bases). TCRdb lists no J gene, so it was determined here by aligning the DNA to germline. CDR1 and CDR2 from the germline V gene are TVYSNPD and GDNSRS (reference sequence). The CDR3 totals 19 residues. Trimming left V 4 bases short and J 2 bases short, with 32 bases between. The CDR3 nucleotides read TGTGCCTCTATCACCCTACTTCCCATCTTCCCTTCGGGGACCGATAAACTCATCTTT. Translated: CASITLLPIFPSGTDKLIF.

With respect to this clone: TCRdb has a much larger clone's protein, which differs at residue 15 from the translation of this DNA, likely because of a read error; what is shown is the protein translated from the DNA. The rearrangement links TRDV3 to TRDJ1; 10 nucleotides agree with TRDD3. TCRdb carries no J gene annotation; the J gene was assigned here by matching the DNA with germline. This CDR3 spans 20 amino acids. Looked up from germline, CDR1 is TVYSNPD and CDR2 is GDNSRS (reference sequence). V dropped 0 bases and J dropped 4; count of bases not matched to a gene: 23. CDR3 bases: TGTGCCTTTAGCGGGCCCTTCTACGTGTACTGGGGGATCGCCTGCGATAAACTCATCTTT. Protein: CAFSGPFYVYWGIACDKLIF.

This clone has a handful of counts. This DNA's translation differs at residue 5 from TCRdb's protein, which comes from a much larger clone; a read error is likely, and the protein shown is translated from the DNA. V usage is TRDV1 and J usage is TRDJ1; no reliable D call. V was shortened by 3 bases and J by 7 bases, with 12 bases between the two germline ends. The CDR3 is 13 amino acids. Germline V CDR1 and CDR2: TSWWSYY, QGS. CDR3 nucleotide sequence: TGTGCTCTTGGGGATCTCTACGTGGGTAAACTCATCTTT. Translated, it gives CALGDLYVGKLIF.

This clone showed up many times. This chain connects TRDV1 to TRDJ1; TRDD3 matches 11 bases. The J gene is not listed in TCRdb, so it was assigned here from a DNA match to germline. Germline CDR1 is TSWWSYY and CDR2 is QGS. V lost 5 bases to trimming and J lost 2 bases; unmatched junction nucleotides: 34. This CDR3 has 25 amino acids. The CDR3, as DNA: TGTGCTCTTGGGAACCCGGCCTTCTCTCTCCTGGGGGATACTCGTGTACGAAGAAATACCGATAAACTCATCTTT. It translates to CALGNPAFSLLGDTRVRRNTDKLIF.

Details on this clone: The protein given by TCRdb reflects a much larger clone and differs at residue 18 from this DNA's translation, likely from a read error; the protein shown is the DNA's translation. The chain combines TRDV1 with TRDJ1; 11 nucleotides match TRDD3. TCRdb does not report a J gene; here it was assigned by matching the DNA to germline references. CDR3 size: 22 residues. Germline CDR1 and CDR2: TSWWSYY and QGS. The CDR3 sequence is CALGETPPYWGISRRYTGKLIF. The CDR3 DNA follows: TGTGCTCTTGGGGAAACTCCACCTTACTGGGGGATATCGAGGAGGTACACCGGTAAACTCATCTTT.

On this clone: A far larger clone is only one base removed, so a read error is likely. Other DNA variants within this sample encode the same CDR3. The chain employs TRDV3 and TRDJ1; D might be TRDD3 (7 bases). The CDR3 is 20 amino acids. Germline-derived CDR1 and CDR2 are TVYSNPD and GDNSRS (reference sequence). As DNA, the CDR3 is TGTGCCTTACTGGGCGAGGAAATATGGGGGACCCCTATTTACACCGATAAGCTCATCTTT. Translation gives CALLGEEIWGTPIYTDKLIF.

This clone came up a few times. TCRdb's protein for this DNA is that of a much larger clone and differs from the translation at residue 9, likely a read error; the protein shown is the DNA translation. The CDR3 here is CACDTLGDSRDKLIF. The CDR3 coding sequence is TGTGCCTGTGACACGCTGGGGGATAGCCGGGATAAACTCATCTTT. The chain combines TRDV2 with TRDJ1, with 10 bases lining up with TRDD3. The J gene, absent from TCRdb, was called here by matching the DNA to germline. The CDR3 is 15 amino acids. Trimming took 1 base from V and 5 from J; bases not matched to a gene: 6. Germline V gives CDR1 GEAIGNYY, CDR2 EKD.